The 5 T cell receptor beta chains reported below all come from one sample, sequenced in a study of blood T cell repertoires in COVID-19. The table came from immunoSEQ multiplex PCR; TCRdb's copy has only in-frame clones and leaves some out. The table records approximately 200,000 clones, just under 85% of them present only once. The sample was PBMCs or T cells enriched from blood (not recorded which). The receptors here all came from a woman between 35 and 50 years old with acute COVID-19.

The CDR3: CASSEHGSGANVLTF. DNA of the CDR3: TGTGCCAGCAGCGAGCACGGTAGTGGGGCCAACGTCCTGACTTTC. V is TRBV7-9 and J is TRBJ2-6; D not certain. V gave up 5 bases and J gave up 3 bases, with 11 bases separating them. The CDR3 consists of 15 residues. From germline, CDR1 is SEHNR and CDR2 FQNEAQ (reference sequence).

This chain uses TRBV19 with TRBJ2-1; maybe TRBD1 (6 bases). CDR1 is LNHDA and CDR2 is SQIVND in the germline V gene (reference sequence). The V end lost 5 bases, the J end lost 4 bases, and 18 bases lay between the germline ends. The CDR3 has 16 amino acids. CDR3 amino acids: CASSPRAGAVYNEQFF. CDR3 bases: TGTGCCAGTAGTCCCCGGGCAGGGGCCGTGTACAATGAGCAGTTCTTC. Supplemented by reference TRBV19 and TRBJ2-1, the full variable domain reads DGGITQSPKYLFRKEGQNVTLSCEQNLNHDAMYWYRQDPGQGLRLIYYSQIVNDFQKGDIAEGYSVSREKKESFPLTVTSAQKNPTAFYLCASSPRAGAVYNEQFFGPGTRLTVL.

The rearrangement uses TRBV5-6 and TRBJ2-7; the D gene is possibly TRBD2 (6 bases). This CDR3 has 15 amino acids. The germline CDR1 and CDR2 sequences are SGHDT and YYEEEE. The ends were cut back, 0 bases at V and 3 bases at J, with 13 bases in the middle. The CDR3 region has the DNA TGTGCCAGCAGCTTGGACGCGACGGGGGTCTACGAGCAGTACTTC. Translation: CASSLDATGVYEQYF.

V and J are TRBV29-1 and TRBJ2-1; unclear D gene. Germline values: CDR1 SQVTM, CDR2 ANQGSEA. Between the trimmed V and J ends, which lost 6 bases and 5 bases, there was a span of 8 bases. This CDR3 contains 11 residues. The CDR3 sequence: CSVAPDNEQFF. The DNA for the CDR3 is TGCAGCGTAGCGCCCGACAATGAGCAGTTCTTC.

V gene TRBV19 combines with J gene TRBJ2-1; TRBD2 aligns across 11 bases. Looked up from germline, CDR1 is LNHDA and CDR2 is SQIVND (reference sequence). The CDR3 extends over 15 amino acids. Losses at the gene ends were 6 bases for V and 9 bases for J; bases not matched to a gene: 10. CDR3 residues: CASRKGVAGGVEQFF. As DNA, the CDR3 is TGTGCCAGTAGGAAAGGGGTAGCGGGAGGGGTTGAGCAGTTCTTC.